This T cell receptor beta chain originates from a study of T-cell memory formation after mild COVID-19. This clonotype was found a few times. The antigen is undetermined. Whole-study results and caveats: There was no confirmation that second-wave clones peaking on day 37 were SARS-CoV-2 specific. Researchers found some responding clones in pre-infection memory, a sign that cross-reactive memory joined. Most CD4+ clones that shrank were in CM and EM, while CD8+ ones turned up in EMRA.

In TCRdb, the 5' RACE reads were re-called with MiXCR into one record per CDR3 protein. The data hold hundreds of thousands of distinct CDR3 sequences, with around 28% observed a single time. The sequence derives from an adult woman who had mild COVID-19 (a few samples of this study predate the infection). Cell type and time point are not known. Sequenced material: PBMCs or a T cell subset sorted from them (not recorded which).

This CDR3 is CASRDWGLNYEQYF. The CDR3 DNA is TGTGCCAGCAGGGATTGGGGCTTAAACTACGAGCAGTACTTC. The chain has TRBV6-2 or TRBV6-3 and TRBJ2-7; TRBD1 might be the D (5 bases). The CDR3 loop spans 14 amino acids. Trimming removed 6 bases at V and 3 bases at J, with 15 bases between. CDR1 MNHEY and CDR2 SVGEGT come from the germline V gene.